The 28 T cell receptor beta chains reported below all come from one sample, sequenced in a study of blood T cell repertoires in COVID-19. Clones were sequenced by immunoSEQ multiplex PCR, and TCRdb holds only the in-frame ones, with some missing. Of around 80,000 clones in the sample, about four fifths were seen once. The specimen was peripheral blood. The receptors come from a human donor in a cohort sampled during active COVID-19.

CDR3 in amino acids: CASSLTGGYEQYF. Here the CDR3 DNA reads TGTGCCAGCAGCTTGACCGGGGGCTACGAGCAGTACTTC. This chain links TRBV5-4 with TRBJ2-7; maybe TRBD2 (6 bases). The CDR3 has 13 residues. Germline lookup yields CDR1 SGHNT and CDR2 YYREEE (reference sequence). The V gene lost 1 base and the J gene lost 3 bases, with 8 bases spanning the gap.

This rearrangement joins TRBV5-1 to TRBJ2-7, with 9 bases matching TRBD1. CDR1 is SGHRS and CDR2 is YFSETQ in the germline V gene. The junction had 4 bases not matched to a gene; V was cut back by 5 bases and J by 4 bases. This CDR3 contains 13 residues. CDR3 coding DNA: TGCGCCAGCAGGGCCGGACAGGGGTACGAGCAGTACTTC. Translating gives CASRAGQGYEQYF. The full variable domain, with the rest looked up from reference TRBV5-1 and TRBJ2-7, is KAGVTQTPRYLIKTRGQQVTLSCSPISGHRSVSWYQQTPGQGLQFLFEYFSETQRNKGNFPGRFSGRQFSNSRSEMNVSTLELGDSALYLCASRAGQGYEQYFGPGTRLTVT.

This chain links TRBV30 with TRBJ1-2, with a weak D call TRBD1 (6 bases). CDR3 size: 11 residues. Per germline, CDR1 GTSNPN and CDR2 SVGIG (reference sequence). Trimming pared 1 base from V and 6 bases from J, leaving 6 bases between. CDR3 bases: TGTGCCTGGAGTGACAGGGATGGCTACACCTTC. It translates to CAWSDRDGYTF.

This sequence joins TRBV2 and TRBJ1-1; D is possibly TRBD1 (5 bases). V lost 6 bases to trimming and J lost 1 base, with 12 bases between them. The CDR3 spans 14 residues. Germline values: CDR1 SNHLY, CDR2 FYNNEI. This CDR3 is CASSAVTANTEAFF. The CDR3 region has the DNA TGTGCCAGCAGCGCCGTGACAGCGAACACTGAAGCTTTCTTT.

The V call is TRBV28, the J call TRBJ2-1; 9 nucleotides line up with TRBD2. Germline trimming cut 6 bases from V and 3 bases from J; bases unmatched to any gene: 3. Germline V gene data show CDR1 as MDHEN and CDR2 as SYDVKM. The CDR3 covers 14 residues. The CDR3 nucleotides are TGTGCCAGCAGAAATAGCGGGAGCTACAATGAGCAGTTCTTC. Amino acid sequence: CASRNSGSYNEQFF. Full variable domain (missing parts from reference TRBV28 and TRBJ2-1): DVKVTQSSRYLVKRTGEKVFLECVQDMDHENMFWYRQDPGLGLRLIYFSYDVKMKEKGDIPEGYSVSREKKERFSLILESASTNQTSMYLCASRNSGSYNEQFFGPGTRLTVL.

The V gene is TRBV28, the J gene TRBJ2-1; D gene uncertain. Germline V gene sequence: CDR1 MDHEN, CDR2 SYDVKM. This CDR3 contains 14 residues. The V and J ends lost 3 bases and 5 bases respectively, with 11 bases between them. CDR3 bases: TGTGCCAGCAGTTTGCTTTCTATCCACAATGAGCAGTTCTTC. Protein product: CASSLLSIHNEQFF.

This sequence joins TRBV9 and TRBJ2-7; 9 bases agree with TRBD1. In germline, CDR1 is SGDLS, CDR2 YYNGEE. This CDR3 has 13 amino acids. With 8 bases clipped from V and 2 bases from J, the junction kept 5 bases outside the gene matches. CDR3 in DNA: TGTGCCAGGAGGGGGACAGGGACCTACGAGCAGTACTTC. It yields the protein CARRGTGTYEQYF.

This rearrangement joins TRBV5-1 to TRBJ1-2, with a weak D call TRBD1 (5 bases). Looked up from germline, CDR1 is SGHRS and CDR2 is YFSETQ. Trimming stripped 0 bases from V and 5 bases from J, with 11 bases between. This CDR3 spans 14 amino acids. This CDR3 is CASSLDGGAYGYTF. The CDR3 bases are TGCGCCAGCAGCTTGGATGGCGGGGCTTATGGCTACACCTTC.

The CDR3 nucleotides read TGTGCCAGCAGCTTAAGGGCTAGCGGGAGGGGAGATACGCAGTATTTT. It codes for CASSLRASGRGDTQYF. This chain connects TRBV7-3 to TRBJ2-3; 12 nucleotides align to TRBD2. The germline V gene has CDR1 SGHTA and CDR2 FQGTGA. Losses at the gene ends were 1 base for V and 5 bases for J; bases not matched to a gene: 4. This CDR3 region has 16 residues.

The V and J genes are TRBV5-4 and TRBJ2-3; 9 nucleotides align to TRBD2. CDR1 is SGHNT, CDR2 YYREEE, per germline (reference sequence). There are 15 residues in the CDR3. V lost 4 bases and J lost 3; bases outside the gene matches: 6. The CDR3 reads CASSRSGGWTDTQYF. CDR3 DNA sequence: TGTGCCAGCAGCCGGAGCGGGGGGTGGACAGATACGCAGTATTTT. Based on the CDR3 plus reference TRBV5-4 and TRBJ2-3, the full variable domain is ETGVTQSPTHLIKTRGQQVTLRCSSQSGHNTVSWYQQALGQGPQFIFQYYREEENGRGNFPPRFSGLQFPNYSSELNVNALELDDSALYLCASSRSGGWTDTQYFGPGTRLTVL.

CDR3 nucleotides: TGTGCCTCCCCGACAGGGAGTAGCAATCAGCCCCAGCATTTT. As protein: CASPTGSSNQPQHF. The V call is TRBV24-1, the J call TRBJ1-5, with TRBD1 identical over 7 bases. V shed 12 bases and J 0 bases; nucleotides not matched to a gene: 7. Germline values: CDR1 KGHDR, CDR2 SFDVKD. This CDR3 spans 14 amino acids.

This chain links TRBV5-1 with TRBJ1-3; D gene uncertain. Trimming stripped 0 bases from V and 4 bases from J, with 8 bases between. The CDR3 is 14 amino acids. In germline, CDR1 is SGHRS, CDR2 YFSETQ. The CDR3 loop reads CASSLGVSGNTIYF. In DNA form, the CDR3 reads TGCGCCAGCAGCTTGGGAGTATCCGGAAACACCATATATTTT.

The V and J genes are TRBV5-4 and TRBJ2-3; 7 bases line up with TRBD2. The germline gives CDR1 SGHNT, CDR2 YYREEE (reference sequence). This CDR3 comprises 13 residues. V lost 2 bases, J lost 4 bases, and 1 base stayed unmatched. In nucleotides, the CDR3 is TGTGCCAGCAGCTTTCGGGGGGCAGATACGCAGTATTTT. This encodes CASSFRGADTQYF.

CDR3 residues: CASSPRDRVGAGEVNEQFF. The CDR3 bases are TGTGCCAGCAGCCCGCGGGACAGGGTAGGAGCGGGAGAGGTTAATGAGCAGTTCTTC. This chain links TRBV9 with TRBJ2-1; possibly TRBD1 for D (9 bases). The ends were cut back, 4 bases at V and 7 bases at J, with 30 bases in the middle. Germline V gives CDR1 SGDLS, CDR2 YYNGEE. CDR3 length equals 19 residues.

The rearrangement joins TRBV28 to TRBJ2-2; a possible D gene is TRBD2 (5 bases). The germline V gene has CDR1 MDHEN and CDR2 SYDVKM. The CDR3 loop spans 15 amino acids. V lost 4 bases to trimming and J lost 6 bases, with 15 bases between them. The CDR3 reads CASSSPSERPGELFF. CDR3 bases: TGTGCCAGCAGTTCCCCTAGTGAGCGGCCCGGGGAGCTGTTTTTT.

The DNA of the CDR3 is TGTGCCAGCAGAGTAGCGGGGGGCCACGCCCTTTACAATGAGCAGTTCTTC. This encodes CASRVAGGHALYNEQFF. The rearrangement links TRBV2 to TRBJ2-1; TRBD2 matches 10 bases. The germline V gene encodes CDR1 SNHLY and CDR2 FYNNEI. The ends lost 6 bases at V and 4 bases at J; junction bases unmatched: 12. The CDR3 has 17 amino acids.

The CDR3 nucleotides are TGTGCCAGCAGGATACGGGAGGGCCATGGCAATGAGCAGTTCTTC. Translating it yields CASRIREGHGNEQFF. V is TRBV2 and J is TRBJ2-1, with TRBD2 matching 8 bases. The germline V gene encodes CDR1 SNHLY and CDR2 FYNNEI. CDR3 length: 15 amino acids. Losses at the gene ends were 6 bases for V and 6 bases for J; bases not matched to a gene: 10.

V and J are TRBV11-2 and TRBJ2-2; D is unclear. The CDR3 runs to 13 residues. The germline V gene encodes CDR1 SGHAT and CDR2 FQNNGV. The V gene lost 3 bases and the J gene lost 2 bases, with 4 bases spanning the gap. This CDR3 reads CASSLANTGELFF. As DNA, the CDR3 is TGTGCCAGCAGCTTGGCCAACACCGGGGAGCTGTTTTTT.

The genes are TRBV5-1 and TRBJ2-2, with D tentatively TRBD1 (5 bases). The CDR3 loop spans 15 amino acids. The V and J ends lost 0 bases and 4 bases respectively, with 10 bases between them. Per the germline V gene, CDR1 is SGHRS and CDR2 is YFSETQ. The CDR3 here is CASSLDRPSTGELFF. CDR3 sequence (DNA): TGCGCCAGCAGCTTGGACAGGCCTTCCACCGGGGAGCTGTTTTTT.

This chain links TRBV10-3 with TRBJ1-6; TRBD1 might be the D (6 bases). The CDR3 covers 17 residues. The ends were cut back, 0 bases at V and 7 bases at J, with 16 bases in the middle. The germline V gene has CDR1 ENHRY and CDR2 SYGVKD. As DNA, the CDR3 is TGTGCCATCAGTGAGTCAGGCGGGGGCCCTAAGAATTCACCCCTCCACTTT. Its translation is CAISESGGGPKNSPLHF.

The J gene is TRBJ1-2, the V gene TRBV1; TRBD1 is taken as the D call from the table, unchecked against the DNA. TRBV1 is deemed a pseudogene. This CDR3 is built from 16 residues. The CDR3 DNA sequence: TGCACCAGCAGCCGGTCTGAGCAGGGCAGGAAGGAAGGCTACACCTTC. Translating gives CTSSRSEQGRKEGYTF.

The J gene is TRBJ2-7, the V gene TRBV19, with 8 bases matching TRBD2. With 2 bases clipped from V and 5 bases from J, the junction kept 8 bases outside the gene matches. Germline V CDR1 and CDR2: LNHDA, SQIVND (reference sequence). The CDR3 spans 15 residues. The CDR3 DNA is TGTGCCAGTAGTATAAGGGGACTAGAATCTAACGAGCAGTACTTC. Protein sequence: CASSIRGLESNEQYF. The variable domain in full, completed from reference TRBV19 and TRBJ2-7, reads DGGITQSPKYLFRKEGQNVTLSCEQNLNHDAMYWYRQDPGQGLRLIYYSQIVNDFQKGDIAEGYSVSREKKESFPLTVTSAQKNPTAFYLCASSIRGLESNEQYFGPGTRLTVT.

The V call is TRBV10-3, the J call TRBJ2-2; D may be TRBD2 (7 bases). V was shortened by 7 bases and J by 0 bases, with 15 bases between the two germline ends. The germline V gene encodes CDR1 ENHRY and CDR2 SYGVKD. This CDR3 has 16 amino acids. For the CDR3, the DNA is TGTGCCATCAAATGGGGGCTAGCGGCGAACACCGGGGAGCTGTTTTTT. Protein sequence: CAIKWGLAANTGELFF.

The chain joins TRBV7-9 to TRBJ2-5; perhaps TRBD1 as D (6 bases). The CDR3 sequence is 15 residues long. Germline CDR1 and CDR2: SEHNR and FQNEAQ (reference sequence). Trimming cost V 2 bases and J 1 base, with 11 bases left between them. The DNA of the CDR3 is TGTGCCAGCAGCTTACCTCAGGGGCCCCAAGAGACCCAGTACTTC. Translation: CASSLPQGPQETQYF.

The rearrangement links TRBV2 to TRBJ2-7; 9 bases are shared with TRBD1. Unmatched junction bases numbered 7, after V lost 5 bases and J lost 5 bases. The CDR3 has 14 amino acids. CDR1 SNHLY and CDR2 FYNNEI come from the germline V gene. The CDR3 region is CASSNRGRRDEQYF. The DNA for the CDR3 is TGTGCCAGCAGTAACAGGGGGCGCCGGGACGAGCAGTACTTC.

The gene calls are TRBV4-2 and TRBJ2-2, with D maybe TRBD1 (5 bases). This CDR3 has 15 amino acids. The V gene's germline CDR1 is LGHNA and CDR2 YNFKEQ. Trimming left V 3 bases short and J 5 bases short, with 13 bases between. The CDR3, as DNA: TGTGCCAGCAGCCAGCCACACCAGGGTACCGGGGAGCTGTTTTTT. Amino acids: CASSQPHQGTGELFF.

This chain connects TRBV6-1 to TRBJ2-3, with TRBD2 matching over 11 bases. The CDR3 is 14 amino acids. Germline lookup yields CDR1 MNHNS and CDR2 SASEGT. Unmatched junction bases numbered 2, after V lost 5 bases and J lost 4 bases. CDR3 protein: CASSTSGRADTQYF. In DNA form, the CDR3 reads TGTGCCAGCAGTACTAGCGGGAGAGCAGATACGCAGTATTTT.

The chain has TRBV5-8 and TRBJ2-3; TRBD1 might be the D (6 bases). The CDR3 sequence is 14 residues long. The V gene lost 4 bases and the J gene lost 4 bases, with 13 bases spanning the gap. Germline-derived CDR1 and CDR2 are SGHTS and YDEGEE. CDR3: CASSPLQGPDTQYF. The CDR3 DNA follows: TGTGCCAGCAGCCCGTTACAGGGCCCAGATACGCAGTATTTT.